This passage covers 17 T cell receptor beta chains from one sample sequenced in a study of shared clonotypes between healthy human individuals. Repertoires were generated with immunoSEQ multiplex PCR, while TCRdb's copy carries only in-frame clones and drops some. The sample comprises approximately 1.4 million clones, 95% to 99% of which are singletons, and roughly 0.45% rests with the top ten. Sequenced sample: naive CD4+ T cells sorted from blood. Subset indicated: CD45RA+ positively selected. Receptor source: a man aged 25-45 years in good health.

This clone was seen only once. V gene TRBV7-3 combines with J gene TRBJ2-1; unclear D gene. Trimming removed 6 bases at V and 9 bases at J, with 15 bases between. Germline lookup yields CDR1 SGHTA and CDR2 FQGTGA. CDR3 length equals 13 residues. The CDR3: CASSRTRFGEQFF. The CDR3 DNA reads as TGTGCCAGCAGTCGTACCCGGTTCGGTGAGCAGTTCTTC.

The rearrangement links TRBV7-2 to TRBJ2-1, with a weak D call TRBD2 (6 bases). There are 16 residues in the CDR3. Germline V gives CDR1 SGHTA, CDR2 FQGNSA. Trimming removed 5 bases at V and 3 bases at J, with 17 bases between. CDR3 coding DNA: TGTGCCAGCAGCCTCGGGACTCGCCTATACTACAATGAGCAGTTCTTC. It translates to CASSLGTRLYYNEQFF.

This rearrangement joins TRBV28 to TRBJ2-5; D is perhaps TRBD2 (6 bases). Germline-derived CDR1 and CDR2 are MDHEN and SYDVKM. The CDR3 contains 14 residues. V was pared by 1 base and J by 4 bases, with 10 bases between. The CDR3 DNA reads as TGTGCCAGCAGTTTATTCTCCGGGGGAGAGACCCAGTACTTC. It yields the protein CASSLFSGGETQYF.

This chain uses TRBV10-2 with TRBJ2-7, with D tentatively TRBD1 (6 bases). This CDR3 spans 15 amino acids. Deletions cut 5 bases from V and 7 bases from J, with 21 bases between. The germline V gene encodes CDR1 WSHSY and CDR2 SAAADI. CDR3: CASSLTGSPPGEQYF. For the CDR3, the DNA is TGCGCCAGCAGTTTAACAGGGAGCCCCCCCGGGGAGCAGTACTTC.

Comment on this clone: This specimen includes other DNA sequences encoding the same CDR3. The chain is built from TRBV7-2 and TRBJ2-7; no firm D call. Germline V gene lookup returns CDR1 SGHTA and CDR2 FQGNSA. V shed 1 base and J shed 3 bases, with 7 bases lying between them. The CDR3 has 13 amino acids. The CDR3 is CASSLVRSYEQYF. The CDR3 DNA reads as TGTGCCAGCAGCTTAGTCCGGAGCTACGAGCAGTACTTC.

The V and J genes are TRBV2 and TRBJ1-1, with D hard to call. V dropped 6 bases and J dropped 5 bases, with 16 bases sitting between them. From germline, CDR1 is SNHLY and CDR2 FYNNEI. This CDR3 is 14 amino acids long. CDR3 amino acids: CASRAGPSGTEAFF. DNA of the CDR3: TGTGCCAGCAGGGCAGGACCCTCGGGGACTGAAGCTTTCTTT.

Notes on this clone: Other DNA sequences in the sample encode the same CDR3. The rearrangement uses TRBV5-1 and TRBJ2-7; D unclear. Trimming cost V 0 bases and J 3 bases, with 7 bases left between them. The V gene's germline CDR1 is SGHRS and CDR2 YFSETQ. This CDR3 spans 13 amino acids. The CDR3 protein is CASSLAQSYEQYF. CDR3 DNA sequence: TGCGCCAGCAGCTTGGCACAGAGCTACGAGCAGTACTTC.

The J gene is TRBJ2-7, the V gene TRBV6-6; D is tentatively TRBD1 or TRBD2 (6 bases each). The CDR3 is made up of 13 amino acids. Per germline, CDR1 MNHNY and CDR2 SVGAGI (reference sequence). V was cut by 6 bases and J by 1 base, with 10 bases left in between. The CDR3 reads CASRGGGSYEQYF. The CDR3 bases are TGTGCCAGCAGAGGAGGGGGTTCCTACGAGCAGTACTTC.

This clone came up once. This sequence joins TRBV18 and TRBJ2-3; the match to TRBD1 covers 10 bases. The CDR3 extends over 19 amino acids. Germline V lookup: CDR1 KGHSH, CDR2 LQKENI. V dropped 3 bases and J dropped 0; count of bases not matched to a gene: 12. CDR3 nucleotides: TGTGCCAGCTCACCGTGGACAGGGGGTACGAAAAAGAGCACAGATACGCAGTATTTT. Its translation: CASSPWTGGTKKSTDTQYF.

The chain links TRBV5-4 to TRBJ2-7; TRBD2 matches 11 bases. This CDR3 is built from 16 residues. Germline CDR1 SGHNT, CDR2 YYREEE (reference sequence). Trimming at V came to 3 bases and at J to 2 bases, leaving 7 bases not matched to a gene. CDR3 region: CASSWGVTSGTYEQYF. The CDR3 DNA sequence: TGTGCCAGCAGCTGGGGGGTGACTAGCGGGACCTACGAGCAGTACTTC.

This sequence joins TRBV4-1 and TRBJ2-1, with TRBD1 identical over 8 bases. Germline V gene data show CDR1 as MGHRA and CDR2 as YSYEKL. V dropped 4 bases and J dropped 0; count of bases not matched to a gene: 20. The length of the CDR3 is 21 residues. CDR3 sequence: CASSRPPDRGLLGSSYNEQFF. In DNA, the CDR3 is TGCGCCAGCAGCCGTCCACCTGACAGGGGACTCCTCGGGAGCTCCTACAATGAGCAGTTCTTC.

The rearrangement uses TRBV9 and TRBJ2-1; D remains ambiguous. Trimming stripped 0 bases from V and 7 bases from J, with 5 bases between. CDR3 length equals 12 residues. Germline V gene sequence: CDR1 SGDLS, CDR2 YYNGEE. DNA of the CDR3: TGTGCCAGCAGCGTAGTGACGAATGAGCAGTTCTTC. It encodes CASSVVTNEQFF. Looking up the rest from reference TRBV9 and TRBJ2-1 gives the full variable domain: DSGVTQTPKHLITATGQRVTLRCSPRSGDLSVYWYQQSLDQGLQFLIQYYNGEERAKGNILERFSAQQFPDLHSELNLSSLELGDSALYFCASSVVTNEQFFGPGTRLTVL.

This clone was seen once. The V and J genes are TRBV4-1 and TRBJ2-7; 10 bases agree with TRBD2. CDR3 length: 16 residues. Germline loops: CDR1 MGHRA, CDR2 YSYEKL. V dropped 1 base and J dropped 1; count of bases not matched to a gene: 4. This CDR3 reads CASSQGGTSVSYEQYF. The CDR3 nucleotides are TGCGCCAGCAGCCAAGGGGGGACTAGCGTTTCCTACGAGCAGTACTTC.

CDR3 region: CASSLDIGTRGYTF. The CDR3 coding sequence is TGTGCCAGCAGCTTGGATATCGGGACTAGGGGCTACACCTTC. The chain employs TRBV5-4 and TRBJ1-2; perhaps TRBD1 as D (5 bases). Between the trimmed V and J ends, which lost 0 bases and 8 bases, there was a span of 14 bases. Germline V lookup: CDR1 SGHNT, CDR2 YYREEE (reference sequence). This CDR3 spans 14 amino acids.

This clone came up once. The chain combines TRBV27 with TRBJ2-3; weak D call: TRBD1 (5 bases). V was cut by 7 bases and J by 0 bases, with 23 bases left in between. This CDR3 is built from 18 residues. Germline V gene lookup returns CDR1 MNHEY and CDR2 SMNVEV (reference sequence). The CDR3 is CASNPTPDRPPSTDTQYF. The CDR3 DNA reads TGTGCCAGCAATCCGACACCCGACAGACCACCTAGCACAGATACGCAGTATTTT.

The V call is TRBV25-1, the J call TRBJ2-3, with D unresolved. Per the germline V gene, CDR1 is MGHDK and CDR2 is SYGVNS. V was shortened by 3 bases and J by 6 bases, with 4 bases between the two germline ends. This CDR3 comprises 11 residues. CDR3 loop: CASSEGDTQYF. CDR3 nucleotides: TGTGCCAGCAGTGAGGGGGATACGCAGTATTTT.

The genes are TRBV9 and TRBJ2-6, with 8 bases that match TRBD1. There are 17 residues in the CDR3. The germline V gene encodes CDR1 SGDLS and CDR2 YYNGEE. V lost 4 bases and J lost 3; bases outside the gene matches: 9. Here the CDR3 DNA reads TGTGCCAGCAGCCACCCAGGGGGCGGGAATGGGGCCAACGTCCTGACTTTC. Its protein product is CASSHPGGGNGANVLTF.